The 24 T cell receptor beta chains given below trace back to one sample, sequenced in a study of graft-versus-host responses after intestinal transplantation. Using immunoSEQ multiplex PCR, the repertoire was profiled, and TCRdb retains in-frame clones only, with some absent. The sample gives 110,000 to 150,000 clones, around nine tenths of which show up once; about 0.18% is in the top ten. Their target antigens are unknown. The specimen was unstimulated CD4+ T cells sorted from spleen or lymph node cells, collected before intestinal transplant. These receptors were taken from a human donor who received an intestinal transplant.

The chain employs TRBV5-1 and TRBJ2-1, with 7 bases lining up with TRBD2. The CDR3 is made up of 15 amino acids. Germline V gene data show CDR1 as SGHRS and CDR2 as YFSETQ. V trimming: 6 bases; J trimming: 4 bases; junction bases outside the gene matches: 10. The CDR3 bases are TGCGCCAGCACCCTTGGGAGGGCGGGGTACAATGAGCAGTTCTTC. Residues: CASTLGRAGYNEQFF.

The genes are TRBV7-8 and TRBJ2-1; no firm D call. Trimming took off 1 base at V and 9 bases at J, with 10 bases between the two ends. Per germline, CDR1 SGHVS and CDR2 FQNEAQ. This CDR3 has 13 amino acids. The CDR3 bases are TGTGCCAGCAGCTTAGTCCCTTTTGGTGAGCAGTTCTTC. Translated, it gives CASSLVPFGEQFF.

The chain links TRBV2 to TRBJ2-7; the D gene is possibly TRBD2 (6 bases). This CDR3 comprises 14 residues. Trimming left V 6 bases short and J 3 bases short, with 15 bases between. Germline CDR1 reads SNHLY; CDR2 reads FYNNEI. The CDR3, as DNA: TGTGCCAGCAGGACACCGGGACTGAACTACGAGCAGTACTTC. Translation: CASRTPGLNYEQYF. The full variable domain, completed using reference TRBV2 and TRBJ2-7, is EPEVTQTPSHQVTQMGQEVILRCVPISNHLYFYWYRQILGQKVEFLVSFYNNEISEKSEIFDDQFSVERPDGSNFTLKIRSTKLEDSAMYFCASRTPGLNYEQYFGPGTRLTVT.

The DNA for the CDR3 is TGTGCCAGCCTTAACAGGGCAAGGGGCCGATACGAGCAGTACTTC. Amino acids: CASLNRARGRYEQYF. The chain recombines TRBV6-5 with TRBJ2-7; D may be TRBD1 (6 bases). This CDR3 is 15 amino acids long. Trimming shortened V by 8 bases and J by 4 bases, and 21 bases separated the two germline ends. Germline values: CDR1 MNHEY, CDR2 SVGAGI.

The rearrangement uses TRBV18 and TRBJ1-1; D is perhaps TRBD1 (5 bases). V lost 3 bases and J lost 6, with 17 bases in between. Germline V gene data show CDR1 as KGHSH and CDR2 as LQKENI. This CDR3 is 15 amino acids long. The CDR3 coding sequence is TGTGCCAGCTCACCCACAGCAGGGAGAACCCCTGAAGCTTTCTTT. This encodes CASSPTAGRTPEAFF.

The rearrangement links TRBV11-2 to TRBJ2-7, with TRBD2 identical over 11 bases. In germline, CDR1 is SGHAT, CDR2 FQNNGV. The CDR3 consists of 14 residues. V lost 5 bases to trimming and J lost 9 bases; unmatched junction nucleotides: 9. DNA of the CDR3: TGTGCCAGCAGCACCGGGACTAGCGGCTTAGGGCAGTACTTC. This sequence encodes CASSTGTSGLGQYF.

The chain links TRBV19 to TRBJ1-4; no firm D call. V was trimmed by 3 bases and J by 0 bases, leaving 5 bases between them. Germline V gives CDR1 LNHDA, CDR2 SQIVND (reference sequence). This CDR3 is 14 amino acids long. This chain's CDR3 is CASSMGTTNEKLFF. As DNA, the CDR3 is TGTGCCAGTAGTATGGGGACAACTAATGAAAAACTGTTTTTT.

This rearrangement joins TRBV28 to TRBJ2-3; D gene ambiguous. The CDR3 has 11 residues. CDR1 MDHEN and CDR2 SYDVKM come from the germline V gene. V dropped 4 bases and J dropped 5 bases, with 4 bases sitting between them. The CDR3 DNA sequence: TGTGCCAGCAGTTCTTTAGATACGCAGTATTTT. Its translation: CASSSLDTQYF.

The rearrangement joins TRBV28 to TRBJ2-7; 9 bases agree with TRBD1. With V trimmed by 2 bases and J by 5 bases, 1 base remained unmatched. Germline V gene data show CDR1 as MDHEN and CDR2 as SYDVKM. The CDR3 loop spans 13 amino acids. Here the CDR3 reads CASSLDRGDEQYF. CDR3 in DNA: TGTGCCAGCAGTTTAGACAGGGGGGACGAGCAGTACTTC. The entire variable domain, with the rest obtained from reference TRBV28 and TRBJ2-7, is as follows: DVKVTQSSRYLVKRTGEKVFLECVQDMDHENMFWYRQDPGLGLRLIYFSYDVKMKEKGDIPEGYSVSREKKERFSLILESASTNQTSMYLCASSLDRGDEQYFGPGTRLTVT.

This sequence joins TRBV30 and TRBJ2-7; TRBD2 aligns across 9 bases. Germline CDR1 is GTSNPN and CDR2 is SVGIG (reference sequence). Trimming at V came to 7 bases and at J to 6 bases, leaving 10 bases not matched to a gene. The CDR3 is 13 amino acids. CDR3 sequence reads: CASAGGRASEQYF. Here the CDR3 DNA reads TGTGCCTCTGCTGGCGGGAGGGCCTCCGAGCAGTACTTC.

The chain employs TRBV7-2 and TRBJ2-5; 8 bases map to TRBD1. The CDR3 spans 15 residues. Germline V gene data show CDR1 as SGHTA and CDR2 as FQGNSA. V was pared by 1 base and J by 5 bases, with 6 bases of the junction left unmatched. CDR3 sequence: CASSLGSGGWETQYF. CDR3 nucleotide sequence: TGTGCCAGCAGCTTAGGGTCAGGGGGCTGGGAGACCCAGTACTTC. Filled out from reference TRBV7-2 and TRBJ2-5, the complete variable domain reads GAGVSQSPSNKVTEKGKDVELRCDPISGHTALYWYRQSLGQGLEFLIYFQGNSAPDKSGLPSDRFSAERTGGSVSTLTIQRTQQEDSAVYLCASSLGSGGWETQYFGPGTRLLVL.

This chain links TRBV7-9 with TRBJ1-1, with D possibly TRBD1 on 6 matching bases. V dropped 2 bases and J dropped 3 bases, with 13 bases sitting between them. Germline CDR1 reads SEHNR; CDR2 reads FQNEAQ (reference sequence). The CDR3 contains 15 residues. CDR3 sequence reads: CASSLYPGEDTEAFF. In nucleotides, the CDR3 is TGTGCCAGCAGCTTATATCCAGGGGAGGACACTGAAGCTTTCTTT.

V gene TRBV5-8 combines with J gene TRBJ1-3; weak D call: TRBD1 (6 bases). CDR3 size: 15 residues. The V gene's germline CDR1 is SGHTS and CDR2 YDEGEE. Trimming shortened V by 0 bases and J by 4 bases, and 11 bases separated the two germline ends. The CDR3 region is CASSLEGVTGNTIYF. Written as DNA, the CDR3 is TGTGCCAGCAGCTTGGAGGGGGTAACAGGAAACACCATATATTTT. Using reference TRBV5-8 and TRBJ1-3 for the parts outside the CDR3, the full variable domain is EAGVTQSPTHLIKTRGQQATLRCSPISGHTSVYWYQQALGLGLQFLLWYDEGEERNRGNFPPRFSGRQFPNYSSELNVNALELEDSALYLCASSLEGVTGNTIYFGEGSWLTVV.

The V and J genes are TRBV7-3 and TRBJ2-1; TRBD2 agrees at 8 bases. Germline CDR1 SGHTA, CDR2 FQGTGA. V trimming: 4 bases; J trimming: 7 bases; junction bases outside the gene matches: 6. The CDR3 is 14 residues long. The DNA for the CDR3 is TGTGCCAGCAGCTCGAGCGGGAGTTGGAATGAGCAGTTCTTC. Amino acid sequence: CASSSSGSWNEQFF.

This chain links TRBV7-8 with TRBJ1-2; a possible D gene is TRBD1 (5 bases). The germline gives CDR1 SGHVS, CDR2 FQNEAQ. The CDR3 is made up of 13 amino acids. V lost 3 bases and J lost 4, with 9 bases in between. This chain's CDR3 is CASSLGGIYGYTF. CDR3 bases: TGTGCCAGCAGCTTGGGGGGAATCTATGGCTACACCTTC. The variable domain in full, completed from reference TRBV7-8 and TRBJ1-2, reads GAGVSQSPRYKVAKRGQDVALRCDPISGHVSLFWYQQALGQGPEFLTYFQNEAQLDKSGLPSDRFFAERPEGSVSTLKIQRTQQEDSAVYLCASSLGGIYGYTFGSGTRLTVV.

The V call is TRBV28, the J call TRBJ2-1; 10 nucleotides line up with TRBD2. Germline V CDR1 and CDR2: MDHEN, SYDVKM. CDR3 size: 15 residues. The ends lost 4 bases at V and 4 bases at J; junction bases unmatched: 4. The CDR3 reads CASSWLAGEYNEQFF. The CDR3 region has the DNA TGTGCCAGCAGTTGGCTAGCGGGAGAGTACAATGAGCAGTTCTTC. The full variable domain, rest sourced from reference TRBV28 and TRBJ2-1, is DVKVTQSSRYLVKRTGEKVFLECVQDMDHENMFWYRQDPGLGLRLIYFSYDVKMKEKGDIPEGYSVSREKKERFSLILESASTNQTSMYLCASSWLAGEYNEQFFGPGTRLTVL.

The J gene is TRBJ1-2, the V gene TRBV4-3; 9 nucleotides line up with TRBD1. This CDR3 contains 15 residues. The V gene's germline CDR1 is LGHNA and CDR2 YSLEER. V shed 4 bases, J shed 4 bases, and the junction held 7 bases outside the gene matches. CDR3 loop: CASSPAGQGRYGYTF. CDR3 DNA: TGCGCCAGCAGCCCGGCCGGACAGGGGCGCTATGGCTACACCTTC.

The chain uses TRBV28 and TRBJ2-2, with no clear D. Per germline, CDR1 MDHEN and CDR2 SYDVKM. The CDR3 sequence is 15 residues long. With 8 bases removed from V and 5 bases from J, the gap between germline ends came to 18 bases. CDR3 residues: CASAGQIRGTGELFF. CDR3 coding DNA: TGTGCCAGCGCCGGGCAAATAAGAGGAACCGGGGAGCTGTTTTTT.

CDR3 region: CATSRDWDTQYF. CDR3 DNA: TGTGCCACCAGCAGAGATTGGGATACGCAGTATTTT. This rearrangement joins TRBV15 to TRBJ2-3; D is unclear. Looked up from germline, CDR1 is LNHNV and CDR2 is YYDKDF (reference sequence). CDR3 length: 12 amino acids. Trimming removed 0 bases from V and 6 bases from J, with 4 bases in between.

The chain joins TRBV5-4 to TRBJ2-3; a possible D gene is TRBD2 (6 bases). Germline lookup yields CDR1 SGHNT and CDR2 YYREEE (reference sequence). The CDR3 contains 16 residues. The V and J ends lost 3 bases and 0 bases respectively, with 14 bases between them. CDR3 amino acids: CASSSGGFASTDTQYF. CDR3 DNA sequence: TGTGCCAGCAGCTCCGGGGGTTTCGCTAGCACAGATACGCAGTATTTT.

V and J are TRBV7-9 and TRBJ2-1; the match to TRBD2 covers 12 bases. Germline CDR1 is SEHNR and CDR2 is FQNEAQ (reference sequence). This CDR3 spans 17 amino acids. Losses at the gene ends were 2 bases for V and 2 bases for J; bases not matched to a gene: 4. CDR3 residues: CASSLIRLAGAYNEQFF. The CDR3 DNA follows: TGTGCCAGCAGCTTAATACGACTAGCGGGAGCCTACAATGAGCAGTTCTTC.

The chain carries TRBV28 and TRBJ1-2; 8 bases are a match to TRBD1. This CDR3 is built from 16 residues. V was clipped by 7 bases and J by 3 bases; unmatched bases: 13. From germline, CDR1 is MDHEN and CDR2 SYDVKM. As DNA, the CDR3 is TGTGCCAGCACCATTCCCCAGGGGGCGATGTACTATGGCTACACCTTC. Encoded protein: CASTIPQGAMYYGYTF.

CDR3 protein: CASSLNPNSDSPLHF. As DNA, the CDR3 is TGTGCCAGCAGCTTAAACCCTAATAGTGATTCACCCCTCCACTTT. This chain connects TRBV7-2 to TRBJ1-6; no clear D gene. The V end lost 2 bases, the J end lost 8 bases, and 13 bases lay between the germline ends. The germline gives CDR1 SGHTA, CDR2 FQGNSA. CDR3 length: 15 amino acids. The full variable domain, completed using reference TRBV7-2 and TRBJ1-6, is GAGVSQSPSNKVTEKGKDVELRCDPISGHTALYWYRQSLGQGLEFLIYFQGNSAPDKSGLPSDRFSAERTGGSVSTLTIQRTQQEDSAVYLCASSLNPNSDSPLHFGNGTRLTVT.

The chain employs TRBV13 and TRBJ2-5; 12 bases match TRBD2. CDR1 and CDR2 from the germline V gene are PRHDT and FYEKMQ (reference sequence). V trimming: 4 bases; J trimming: 2 bases; junction bases outside the gene matches: 11. The CDR3 is 18 residues long. CDR3 sequence (DNA): TGTGCCAGCAGCTACCAAGGACTAGCGGGATTAGGGCAAGAGACCCAGTACTTC. This sequence encodes CASSYQGLAGLGQETQYF. The full variable domain, rest sourced from reference TRBV13 and TRBJ2-5, is AAGVIQSPRHLIKEKRETATLKCYPIPRHDTVYWYQQGPGQDPQFLISFYEKMQSDKGSIPDRFSAQQFSDYHSELNMSSLELGDSALYFCASSYQGLAGLGQETQYFGPGTRLLVL.